These T cell receptor beta chains were read from a single sample in a study of blood T cell repertoires in COVID-19. Clones were read by immunoSEQ multiplex PCR, and TCRdb kept only the in-frame ones, dropping some. The sample includes roughly 69,000 clones, approximately 79% seen only once; the top ten take roughly 9.8%. The sequenced sample consisted of peripheral blood. The receptors come from a woman aged 50 to 65 with acute or convalescent COVID-19. Each CDR3 is given with its conserved first and last residue. Each record gives: V gene, clone size, D gene, J gene, CDR3 protein, CDR3 DNA. The D gene is left open where the match is weak. Clone size appears in some rows only: once, few, many, or a class for an expanded clone.

v_gene: TRBV10-3
abundance: few
d_gene: .
j_gene: TRBJ2-7
CDR3aa: CAISELASSIVYYEQYF
CDR3nt: TGTGCCATCAGTGAGCTCGCTAGTTCAATAGTCTACTACGAGCAGTACTTC

v_gene: TRBV7-9
abundance: .
d_gene: .
j_gene: TRBJ2-7
CDR3aa: CASSFSSYEQYF
CDR3nt: TGTGCCAGCAGCTTCAGCTCCTACGAGCAGTACTTC

v_gene: TRBV7-9
abundance: .
d_gene: .
j_gene: TRBJ1-1
CDR3aa: CASSVLQGRNTEAFF
CDR3nt: TGTGCCAGCAGCGTCCTACAGGGAAGGAACACTGAAGCTTTCTTT

v_gene: TRBV13
abundance: once
d_gene: TRBD2
j_gene: TRBJ2-3
CDR3aa: CASSLRLAGDTDTQYF
CDR3nt: TGTGCCAGCAGCTTAAGACTAGCGGGAGACACAGATACGCAGTATTTT

v_gene: TRBV14
abundance: once
d_gene: .
j_gene: TRBJ1-2
CDR3aa: CASSRKGDKRYGYTF
CDR3nt: TGTGCCAGCAGCCGAAAGGGGGACAAGAGATATGGCTACACCTTC

v_gene: TRBV11-3
abundance: .
d_gene: TRBD2
j_gene: TRBJ2-1
CDR3aa: CASSPRTSGRFEEQFF
CDR3nt: TGTGCCAGCAGCCCAAGGACTAGCGGGAGATTTGAGGAGCAGTTCTTC

v_gene: TRBV4-1
abundance: .
d_gene: .
j_gene: TRBJ1-6
CDR3aa: CASSQRGLGYNSPLHF
CDR3nt: TGCGCCAGCAGCCAACGCGGACTCGGCTATAATTCACCCCTCCACTTT

v_gene: TRBV3-1/TRBV3-2
abundance: .
d_gene: TRBD1
j_gene: TRBJ2-2
CDR3aa: CASSPDRVTTGELFF
CDR3nt: TGTGCCAGCAGCCCGGACAGGGTGACCACCGGGGAGCTGTTTTTT

v_gene: TRBV19
abundance: .
d_gene: .
j_gene: TRBJ1-6
CDR3aa: CASSPSRGSSYNSPLHF
CDR3nt: TGTGCCAGTAGTCCCTCGCGCGGCAGCTCCTATAATTCACCCCTCCACTTT

v_gene: TRBV19
abundance: .
d_gene: TRBD2
j_gene: TRBJ2-3
CDR3aa: CASRPQWGAGDTDTQYF
CDR3nt: TGTGCCAGTAGACCCCAGTGGGGTGCGGGGGACACAGATACGCAGTATTTT

v_gene: TRBV18
abundance: once
d_gene: TRBD1
j_gene: TRBJ1-5
CDR3aa: CASSRTDRAGQPQHF
CDR3nt: TGTGCCAGCTCAAGAACGGACAGGGCGGGGCAGCCCCAGCATTTT

v_gene: TRBV11-2
abundance: once
d_gene: .
j_gene: TRBJ1-3
CDR3aa: CASSPRGGDTGNTIYF
CDR3nt: TGTGCCAGCAGCCCCCGGGGAGGGGATACTGGAAACACCATATATTTT

v_gene: TRBV2
abundance: once
d_gene: .
j_gene: TRBJ1-2
CDR3aa: CASIGGYGYTF
CDR3nt: TGTGCCAGCATCGGAGGGTATGGCTACACCTTC

v_gene: TRBV3-1/TRBV3-2
abundance: .
d_gene: .
j_gene: TRBJ1-1
CDR3aa: CASSLTENTEAFF
CDR3nt: TGTGCCAGCAGCCTAACAGAGAACACTGAAGCTTTCTTT

v_gene: TRBV5-1
abundance: .
d_gene: TRBD2
j_gene: TRBJ2-1
CDR3aa: CASSSGLATYNEQFF
CDR3nt: TGCGCCAGCAGCTCGGGACTAGCGACCTACAATGAGCAGTTCTTC

v_gene: TRBV2
abundance: .
d_gene: TRBD1
j_gene: TRBJ1-1
CDR3aa: CASVVGQGRTEAFF
CDR3nt: TGTGCCAGCGTGGTGGGACAGGGTCGAACTGAAGCTTTCTTT

v_gene: TRBV3-1/TRBV3-2
abundance: few
d_gene: TRBD1
j_gene: TRBJ1-1
CDR3aa: CASSSRTGRTEAFF
CDR3nt: TGTGCCAGCAGCTCGCGGACAGGGAGGACTGAAGCTTTCTTT

v_gene: TRBV5-1
abundance: once
d_gene: .
j_gene: TRBJ1-1
CDR3aa: CASSPGQQTNTEAFF
CDR3nt: TGCGCCAGCAGCCCAGGACAGCAGACCAACACTGAAGCTTTCTTT

v_gene: TRBV5-6
abundance: .
d_gene: TRBD1
j_gene: TRBJ2-2
CDR3aa: CASSSTGPAGELFF
CDR3nt: TGTGCCAGCAGCTCGACAGGGCCGGCCGGGGAGCTGTTTTTT

v_gene: TRBV5-1
abundance: .
d_gene: TRBD1
j_gene: TRBJ1-1
CDR3aa: CASSLVQGARNTEAFF
CDR3nt: TGCGCCAGCAGCTTGGTTCAGGGGGCGAGGAACACTGAAGCTTTCTTT

v_gene: TRBV5-6
abundance: .
d_gene: TRBD1
j_gene: TRBJ1-4
CDR3aa: CASSSTTGGSYEKLFF
CDR3nt: TGTGCCAGCAGCTCCACCACAGGGGGCTCGTATGAAAAACTGTTTTTT

v_gene: TRBV5-4
abundance: .
d_gene: .
j_gene: TRBJ2-5
CDR3aa: CASRAGQQQETQYF
CDR3nt: TGTGCCAGCAGAGCAGGGCAACAACAAGAGACCCAGTACTTC

v_gene: TRBV30
abundance: .
d_gene: .
j_gene: TRBJ1-2
CDR3aa: CAFLRPRDYHGYTF
CDR3nt: TGTGCCTTCCTAAGGCCCAGGGATTATCATGGCTACACCTTC

v_gene: TRBV6-6
abundance: .
d_gene: .
j_gene: TRBJ1-4
CDR3aa: CASSYSGSDEKLFF
CDR3nt: TGTGCCAGCAGTTACTCAGGGAGCGATGAAAAACTGTTTTTT

v_gene: TRBV30
abundance: .
d_gene: .
j_gene: TRBJ1-4
CDR3aa: CALESGGNEKLFF
CDR3nt: TGTGCCTTAGAGTCGGGGGGGAATGAAAAACTGTTTTTT

v_gene: TRBV6-1
abundance: .
d_gene: .
j_gene: TRBJ2-7
CDR3aa: CASSEVVVKEQYF
CDR3nt: TGTGCCAGCAGTGAAGTGGTAGTTAAGGAGCAGTACTTC

v_gene: TRBV9
abundance: .
d_gene: .
j_gene: TRBJ1-1
CDR3aa: CASSVDEGRDTEAFF
CDR3nt: TGTGCCAGCAGCGTAGACGAGGGGAGGGACACTGAAGCTTTCTTT

v_gene: TRBV12-3/TRBV12-4
abundance: once
d_gene: .
j_gene: TRBJ1-1
CDR3aa: CASSPVERAEAFF
CDR3nt: TGTGCCAGTTCCCCGGTGGAGAGGGCTGAAGCTTTCTTT

v_gene: TRBV2
abundance: .
d_gene: .
j_gene: TRBJ1-1
CDR3aa: CASRNRAQNTEAFF
CDR3nt: TGTGCCAGCAGAAACAGGGCCCAGAACACTGAAGCTTTCTTT

v_gene: TRBV28
abundance: .
d_gene: TRBD1
j_gene: TRBJ1-1
CDR3aa: CASSFTGGRNTEAFF
CDR3nt: TGTGCCAGCAGTTTTACAGGGGGCCGAAACACTGAAGCTTTCTTT

v_gene: TRBV2
abundance: .
d_gene: .
j_gene: TRBJ1-2
CDR3aa: CASSVRRADGYTF
CDR3nt: TGTGCCAGCAGTGTGCGCAGGGCGGATGGCTACACCTTC

v_gene: TRBV9
abundance: .
d_gene: TRBD2
j_gene: TRBJ2-1
CDR3aa: CASSVSPSGGSDEQFF
CDR3nt: TGTGCCAGCAGCGTAAGCCCTAGCGGGGGTTCCGATGAGCAGTTCTTC

v_gene: TRBV7-9
abundance: .
d_gene: .
j_gene: TRBJ2-2
CDR3aa: CASSLSGAGELFF
CDR3nt: TGTGCCAGCAGCTTATCGGGGGCCGGGGAGCTGTTTTTT

v_gene: TRBV5-4
abundance: many
d_gene: TRBD2
j_gene: TRBJ2-5
CDR3aa: CATSPRGGSSSETQYF
CDR3nt: TGTGCCACCAGCCCCCGGGGCGGGAGTTCATCAGAGACCCAGTACTTC

v_gene: TRBV19
abundance: .
d_gene: TRBD1
j_gene: TRBJ1-5
CDR3aa: CASSMKVRGLYQPQHF
CDR3nt: TGTGCCAGTAGTATGAAGGTCAGGGGGCTTTATCAGCCCCAGCATTTT